This T cell receptor (beta chain) was retrieved from a study of blood T cell repertoires in COVID-19. Study overall: Samples of COVID-19 (acute and convalescent) were obtained from the United States, Italy and Spain. Sample material is recorded as cDNA or gDNA derived from T cells, B-cell-depleted T cells, or PBMCs.

Original processing notes: Reference gene primer amplification gave estimated nucleated cell counts. Only in-frame clones appear in the TCRdb table, and some are missing; sequencing was by immunoSEQ multiplex PCR. That table is the source of V, J and clone size, and D and trimming were worked out from the DNA. The sample has 30,000 to 40,000 clones, around 90% seen once. Between the trimmed V and J ends, which lost 3 bases and 4 bases, there was a span of 9 bases. Germline CDR1 is LGHDT and CDR2 is YNNKEL (reference sequence). The CDR3 runs to 14 residues. The sequencing input was peripheral blood. The clonotype comes from a human donor in a cohort sampled during active COVID-19. The V call is TRBV3-1 (or the pseudogene TRBV3-2), the J call TRBJ1-4, with no clear D. The CDR3 DNA reads TGTGCCAGCAGCCAGGGCAACCTTAATGAAAAACTGTTTTTT. This sequence encodes CASSQGNLNEKLFF.